A selection of T cell receptor beta chains follows, all from one sample in a study of T cell responses to AZD1222 COVID-19 vaccine. Method: immunoSEQ multiplex PCR; TCRdb's copy keeps in-frame clones and lacks some. The sample carries approximately 130,000 clones, approximately 90% recorded once. The sequenced sample was peripheral blood, obtained on day 0 of AZD1222 vaccination. The receptors come from an adult in good health. CDR3s include the opening cysteine and the closing phenylalanine or tryptophan. D genes are given only for firm matches. A row's size may be missing; if present it is once, few, many or a size class.

>-|TRBJ2-7|TRBV5-1|TRBD1
TGCGCCAGCACTTGGGGCAGGGGGTACGAGCAGTACTTC
CASTWGRGYEQYF
>few|TRBJ2-1|TRBV5-6|-
TGTGCCAGCAGCTTGGCATTGGGCAATGAGCAGTTCTTC
CASSLALGNEQFF
>-|TRBJ2-7|TRBV5-1|-
TGCGCCAGCAGCGGCGGACGGGCCTACGAGCAGTACTTC
CASSGGRAYEQYF
>-|TRBJ1-5|TRBV28|-
TGTGCCAGCAGTTCAGCGTATCAGCCCCAGCATTTT
CASSSAYQPQHF
>-|TRBJ2-1|TRBV9|-
TGTGCCAGCAGTCAATCAGGGACTGGGGAAAATGAGCAGTTCTTC
CASSQSGTGENEQFF
>-|TRBJ2-1|TRBV11-2|TRBD2
TGTGCCAGCAGGCTCACCGCGGGGGGTAATGAGCAGTTCTTC
CASRLTAGGNEQFF
>few|TRBJ2-3|TRBV4-3|TRBD2
TGCGCCAGCAGCCATGGGACTAGCGGGAGCGGGGCAGATACGCAGTATTTT
CASSHGTSGSGADTQYF
>-|TRBJ2-7|TRBV7-8|-
TGTGCCAGCAGCTTTTTAGGGAACGAGCAGTACTTC
CASSFLGNEQYF
>-|TRBJ2-1|TRBV19|-
TGTGCCAGTAGTATTGTGGGAGGCCCAGTGTTCTTC
CASSIVGGPVFF
>-|TRBJ1-5|TRBV2|TRBD1
TGTGCCGGGGGGACAGGCAAGAGCAATCAGCCCCAGCATTTT
CAGGTGKSNQPQHF
>-|TRBJ1-1|TRBV23-1|-
TGCGCCAGCAGTCAAAGGCTTGGGGGGTACGTGAACACTGAAGCTTTCTTT
CASSQRLGGYVNTEAFF
>-|TRBJ1-5|TRBV6-2/TRBV6-3|-
TGTGCCAGCAGTTATGCCGTACTCAGGGTACGAAATCAGCCCCAGCATTTT
CASSYAVLRVRNQPQHF
>-|TRBJ1-1|TRBV15|-
TGTGCCACCGCCCCGACAGTTTTGAACACTGAAGCTTTCTTT
CATAPTVLNTEAFF
>-|TRBJ2-3|TRBV18|-
TGTGCCAGCTCACCTCTTGCCCGGGGCACCGGTGGCACAGATACGCAGTATTTT
CASSPLARGTGGTDTQYF
>-|TRBJ1-2|TRBV3-1/TRBV3-2|-
TGTGCCAGCAGCCAAGATAGCGCAGGCACGAACTATGGCTACACCTTC
CASSQDSAGTNYGYTF
>once|TRBJ1-2|TRBV12-3/TRBV12-4|-
TGTGCCAGCAGCCGTGGACAGTACTATGGCTACACCTTC
CASSRGQYYGYTF
>-|TRBJ1-5|TRBV6-1|-
TGTGCCAGCAGTGACAGGGCTCGATTTGGTCAGCCCCAGCATTTT
CASSDRARFGQPQHF
>-|TRBJ2-5|TRBV28|TRBD2
TGTGCCAGCAGTTCAAGACTAGCGCAAGAGACCCAGTACTTC
CASSSRLAQETQYF
>-|TRBJ2-1|TRBV14|-
TGTGCCAGCAGCCAAGCTGGGAGCTCCTACAATGAGCAGTTCTTC
CASSQAGSSYNEQFF
>-|TRBJ2-5|TRBV27|-
TGTGCCAGCAGTTTATGGGCCGAGAGATTCTGGGAGACCCAGTACTTC
CASSLWAERFWETQYF
>-|TRBJ2-4|TRBV19|-
TGTGCCAGTAGTATAGATTGGGCAAACATTCAGTACTTC
CASSIDWANIQYF
>once|TRBJ2-7|TRBV5-1|-
TGCGCCAGCAGCTTGGACACTTCCTACGAGCAGTACTTC
CASSLDTSYEQYF
>-|TRBJ1-5|TRBV27|TRBD1
TGTGCCAGCAGTTTATGCAGGGGGCGTTTGTGCAATCAGCCCCAGCATTTT
CASSLCRGRLCNQPQHF
>-|TRBJ2-3|TRBV4-2|TRBD2
TGTGCCAGCAGCCAAGATTATTTAGCGGGAGGAACGGATACGCAGTATTTT
CASSQDYLAGGTDTQYF
>-|TRBJ1-2|TRBV5-4|-
TGTGCCAGCAGCTTGGGCCGGTATGATGGCTACACCTTC
CASSLGRYDGYTF
>-|TRBJ1-4|TRBV29-1|-
TGCAGCGTTGTTGAACAGGGTGAAAAACTGTTTTTT
CSVVEQGEKLFF
>-|TRBJ2-1|TRBV21-1|-
TGTGCCAGCAGCAGACTAGCGGGAGACATGGACAATGAGCAGTTCTTC
CASSRLAGDMDNEQFF
>-|TRBJ1-2|TRBV3-1/TRBV3-2|-
TGTGCCAGCAGCCCCTACGGGAATTCGGGCTACACCTTC
CASSPYGNSGYTF
>-|TRBJ2-7|TRBV6-5|-
TGTGCCAGCACCTCTTTCCTCCCCCACGAGCAGTACTTC
CASTSFLPHEQYF
>few|TRBJ2-7|TRBV4-1|TRBD1
TGCGCCAGCAGCCAGGAAAGGACAGGGGGCAGGTACGAGCAGTACTTC
CASSQERTGGRYEQYF
>-|TRBJ1-1|TRBV7-9|-
TGTGCCAGCCGGTGGGGGGCCCGGAACACTGAAGCTTTCTTT
CASRWGARNTEAFF
>-|TRBJ2-3|TRBV11-2|-
TGTGCCAGCAGCTTACGGCGGGATGGGACAGATACGCAGTATTTT
CASSLRRDGTDTQYF
>-|TRBJ1-3|TRBV9|-
TGTGCCAGCAGCGTAGGGGCAGGCGGGGGAAACACCATATATTTT
CASSVGAGGGNTIYF
>-|TRBJ1-1|TRBV11-2|-
TGTGCCAGCAGCCTAAGACAGGCAGAGAGCGGGAACACTGAAGCTTTCTTT
CASSLRQAESGNTEAFF
>-|TRBJ1-6|TRBV10-3|TRBD1
TGTGCCATCAGTAACCGGGACAGGGGTAATTCACCCCTCCACTTT
CAISNRDRGNSPLHF
>-|TRBJ2-2|TRBV23-1|TRBD1
TGCGCCAGCAGTCGAATCGGGGCCGGGACAGGGGGCGAAAACGGGGAGCTGTTTTTT
CASSRIGAGTGGENGELFF
>-|TRBJ2-7|TRBV3-1/TRBV3-2|-
TGTGCCAGCAGTCCCGGGACGCAGGTCGAGCAGTACTTC
CASSPGTQVEQYF
>-|TRBJ2-7|TRBV12-3/TRBV12-4|-
TGTGCCAGCAGTCCGACAGGCCCCTACGAGCAGTACTTC
CASSPTGPYEQYF
>-|TRBJ2-5|TRBV6-2/TRBV6-3|TRBD1
TGTGCCAGCAGTCAGGGGGCTTACGTACCCTACTTC
CASSQGAYVPYF
>few|TRBJ2-7|TRBV6-5|TRBD1
TGTGCCAGCAGCTCGACAGGGGGATCCTACGAGCAGTACTTC
CASSSTGGSYEQYF
>-|TRBJ2-1|TRBV28|-
TGTGCCAGCACTACCACCGGAGGACCCTTACACAATGAGCAGTTCTTC
CASTTTGGPLHNEQFF
>-|TRBJ2-7|TRBV30|TRBD2
TGTGCCTGGAGTGGACTAGCGGGAGGGTACGAGCAGTACTTC
CAWSGLAGGYEQYF
>-|TRBJ1-2|TRBV3-1/TRBV3-2|TRBD1
TGTGCCAGCAGCCCAAGGACACAGGGGGCGAGCTACACCTTC
CASSPRTQGASYTF
>-|TRBJ2-3|TRBV19|-
TGTGCCAGTAGTATCGGAAGTTCTAGCACAGATACGCAGTATTTT
CASSIGSSSTDTQYF